This TCR beta chain was documented in a study of blood T cell repertoires in COVID-19 (TCRdb year 2020). In terms of the full investigation: Samples covering the acute and convalescent phases of COVID-19 were provided by collaborators in the United States, Italy and Spain. Samples came from the ongoing ImmuneRACE study (first 160 participants) plus 1,254 subjects from 6 global collaborators. Where available, HLA class I and class II types were taken from metadata supplied by the sample provider and were not determined by assay-based typing. The sample metadata nearly always contained a de-identified subject ID, COVID-19 status, age in years and sex. The material from the prospective study consisted of cDNA or gDNA derived from T cells, B-cell-depleted T cells, or PBMCs. The dataset comprised deeply sampled blood TCRbeta repertoires from subjects exposed to, actively infected with, or recovered from COVID-19. The repertoires were released in a freely available public database intended as a resource for research on the immune response to SARS-CoV-2. Points the paper makes about the study in general: The amount of clinical and demographic metadata varied by source and participant and was provided uncurated.

CDR1 MGHRA and CDR2 YSYEKL are derived from the germline V gene. Germline trimming: 4 bases from V, 10 bases from J; junction bases outside gene matches: 11. The cysteine opens and the phenylalanine closes a CDR3 of 16 amino acids. The entry retains the CDR3 DNA only, 48 bases that are in frame from base 1. The immunoSEQ Assay, a bias-controlled multiplex PCR, was used to amplify TCRbeta CDR3 regions from genomic DNA. Processing in the source paper ran as follows. Within the assay, amplification of reference gene primers was used to estimate how many nucleated cells each sample contained. To quantify the absolute abundance of each unique TCRbeta CDR3 rearrangement, sequence reads were collapsed and filtered. Productive Simpson clonality was computed per sample as the square root of Simpson's diversity index over productive rearrangements. TCRdb limited this immuneACCESS table to in-frame rearrangements with V and J called. A share of clones is missing; checked studies link under half to unresolved V genes, and the rest is unexplained. The DNA gave D and trimming, while V, J and clone size come from that table. This sample holds some 400,000 clones; around 87% were observed only once. The top ten hold about 10% of the sample.

One collaborating source in Seattle enrolled patients during active infection and followed them longitudinally through the course of disease. Each collaborating institution followed its own protocols to collect whole blood in K2EDTA tubes. Collaborator samples were shipped for TCRbeta analysis as frozen whole blood, isolated PBMCs, or DNA extracted from either sample type. In the case of this clone: The antigen it binds to is not known. Base qualities are not recorded, but no much larger clone differs from it by a single base.

The sequenced material came from peripheral blood. The receptor was derived from a woman younger than 45 with COVID-19, enrolled during active disease. The chain was built from TRBV4-1 and TRBJ2-1, with 12 bases matching TRBD2. This receptor has the CDR3 CASSLSPSGRAVEQFF. The nucleotide sequence reads TGCGCCAGCAGCCTGTCCCCTAGCGGGAGGGCTGTCGAGCAGTTCTTC.